This T cell receptor beta chain was sequenced during a study of control samples from healthy donors and cancer patients. The protocol was immunoSEQ multiplex PCR, while the TCRdb copy is restricted to in-frame clones and leaves out a portion. Altogether about 89,000 clones are present, more than 75% being singletons, with the ten largest covering around a fifth. Sequencing was performed on blood. The receptor was derived from a man aged 30 to 45 in good health.

The CDR3 sequence is CASSPGQSSVADTQYF. The DNA of the CDR3 is TGCGCCAGCAGCCCCGGACAGTCCTCAGTGGCAGATACGCAGTATTTT. V gene TRBV5-1 combines with J gene TRBJ2-3; maybe TRBD1 (6 bases). CDR1 is SGHRS and CDR2 is YFSETQ in the germline V gene. The V end was cut by 4 bases, the J end by 4 bases, with 19 bases between. This CDR3 has 16 amino acids.